This is a list of T cell receptor beta chains from one sample in a study of shared clonotypes between healthy human individuals. The data were produced by immunoSEQ multiplex PCR, yet TCRdb's version contains in-frame clones alone and is incomplete. The table lists some 2.1 million clones, roughly 95% of them singletons. The material sequenced was naive CD8+ T cells from PBMCs. The receptors shown here come from a man aged 18-30 years in good health. Some clones in this sample may be carry-over from other donors' samples. Both conserved end residues are trimmed from each CDR3. Clone size, where shown, is once, few, many, or a class for clones that have expanded.

TRBV4-3,-,ASSQVETGLYGYT
TRBV5-6,once,ASSIGASQPQH
TRBV11-2,-,ASSLPGPGLRRLEAQY
TRBV27,-,ASSLGGVYNEQF
TRBV27,-,ASSPIPGGGQPQH
TRBV7-9,-,ASSLRLRGVLYDTEAF
TRBV7-6,-,ASSLAGLAGPNEQF
TRBV7-9,-,ASSLASGFTEAF
TRBV28,-,ASRSISTSGRTYEQY
TRBV28,-,ASSLFRDRDQPQH
TRBV7-8,-,ASSLVSRPSYEQY
TRBV7-9,once,ASGGLAVEQY
TRBV28,-,ASSSGLALNTDTQY
TRBV19,-,ASSMGQQGLNTEAF
TRBV7-9,-,ASSATGTFPAGYT
TRBV28,-,ASSRQGLLWSNQPQH
TRBV6-1,-,ASSERGNNLYGYT
TRBV9,few,ASGTSGLYNEQF
TRBV9,-,ASSAGRFNSGNTIY
TRBV4-1,-,ASSQDRGLGETQY
TRBV27,few,ASSYRGSNQPQH
TRBV11-2,-,ASSLWAGIQETQY
TRBV6-6,once,ASSYSFGETQY
TRBV14,-,ASSLRDRHSTDTQY
TRBV7-8,-,ASSTGTVGTGELF